The 10 T cell receptor beta chains below were found in one sample sequenced in a study of cytomegalovirus exposure and HLA in healthy donors. The PCR made use of 60 Vbeta and 13 Jbeta primers. Assay used: immunoSEQ multiplex PCR; TCRdb lists only in-frame clones, some missing. The repertoire holds 120,000 or so clones, roughly 18% seen once, with about 3.1% in the top ten. The sequencing input was PBMCs. These receptors were collected from a female donor in good health and CMV-seropositive.

The V and J genes are TRBV28 and TRBJ1-2, with D unresolved. Germline V gene data show CDR1 as MDHEN and CDR2 as SYDVKM. Trimming cost V 3 bases and J 8 bases, with 7 bases left between them. This CDR3 is built from 11 residues. This chain's CDR3 is CASSFLSGYTF. CDR3 DNA sequence: TGTGCCAGCAGTTTCCTCTCGGGCTACACCTTC.

This clone has a handful of counts. The chain joins TRBV28 to TRBJ2-1, with 10 bases matching TRBD2. The CDR3 runs 15 residues. The V gene end was trimmed by 6 bases and the J gene end by 4 bases; junction bases not matched to a gene: 6. Germline lookup yields CDR1 MDHEN and CDR2 SYDVKM. CDR3 in amino acids: CASRSKLAGYNEQFF. The CDR3 nucleotides are TGTGCCAGCAGATCTAAACTAGCGGGGTACAATGAGCAGTTCTTC.

This clone has only a few counts. The chain has TRBV27 and TRBJ1-2; a weak D match, TRBD1 (5 bases). Germline-derived CDR1 and CDR2 are MNHEY and SMNVEV (reference sequence). Trimming cost V 3 bases and J 5 bases, with 13 bases left between them. This CDR3 spans 14 amino acids. CDR3 DNA: TGTGCCAGCAGTTTTGGCCAGGGTTGGTATGGCTACACCTTC. This encodes CASSFGQGWYGYTF.

The chain joins TRBV5-1 to TRBJ2-4; tentatively, D is TRBD1 (6 bases). In germline, CDR1 is SGHRS, CDR2 YFSETQ. CDR3 size: 19 residues. V lost 3 bases and J lost 1, with 23 bases in between. Written as DNA, the CDR3 is TGCGCCAGCAGCTCCATCTATAACAGGGCGGGTATGGCCAAAAACATTCAGTACTTC. It specifies CASSSIYNRAGMAKNIQYF. The full variable domain, rest sourced from reference TRBV5-1 and TRBJ2-4, is KAGVTQTPRYLIKTRGQQVTLSCSPISGHRSVSWYQQTPGQGLQFLFEYFSETQRNKGNFPGRFSGRQFSNSRSEMNVSTLELGDSALYLCASSSIYNRAGMAKNIQYFGAGTRLSVL.

CDR3 region: CSVEKRSSGNTIYF. DNA of the CDR3: TGCAGCGTTGAGAAGAGGTCCTCGGGAAACACCATATATTTT. The genes are TRBV29-1 and TRBJ1-3; D unresolved. This CDR3 has 14 residues. The germline V gene has CDR1 SQVTM and CDR2 ANQGSEA. Trimming took 3 bases from V and 4 from J, leaving 13 bases between them.

The chain is built from TRBV18 and TRBJ1-4; D might be TRBD1 (6 bases). The CDR3 spans 15 residues. Trimming stripped 3 bases from V and 6 bases from J, with 14 bases between. Germline V lookup: CDR1 KGHSH, CDR2 LQKENI. In DNA form, the CDR3 reads TGTGCCAGCTCACCGTCCCGGGACATGGATGAAAAACTGTTTTTT. This encodes CASSPSRDMDEKLFF.

V gene TRBV6-5 combines with J gene TRBJ1-4; D unclear. The germline CDR1 and CDR2 sequences are MNHEY and SVGAGI. The CDR3 contains 16 residues. V shed 0 bases and J shed 0 bases, with 8 bases lying between them. The CDR3: CASSYSSTATNEKLFF. The CDR3 region has the DNA TGTGCCAGCAGTTACTCTTCTACAGCAACTAATGAAAAACTGTTTTTT.

J is TRBJ2-7 and V is TRBV5-4; tentative D call: TRBD1 (5 bases). Germline V gene data show CDR1 as SGHNT and CDR2 as YYREEE (reference sequence). V was pared by 0 bases and J by 4 bases, with 8 bases between. There are 13 residues in the CDR3. CDR3 sequence: CASSLDRSYEQYF. In DNA form, the CDR3 reads TGTGCCAGCAGCTTGGACAGGAGTTACGAGCAGTACTTC.

In its sample, this clone was seen a few times. This chain joins TRBV18 and TRBJ2-2; TRBD1 is a possible D gene (5 bases). CDR3 length equals 14 residues. Germline CDR1 is KGHSH and CDR2 is LQKENI. Trimming pared 2 bases from V and 7 bases from J, leaving 11 bases between. CDR3 bases: TGTGCCAGCTCACCATTGACAGTATACGGGGAGCTGTTTTTT. It translates to CASSPLTVYGELFF.

The V call is TRBV4-1, the J call TRBJ1-5; 7 nucleotides agree with TRBD1. The ends lost 2 bases at V and 3 bases at J; junction bases unmatched: 7. This CDR3 region has 16 residues. Germline V gene lookup returns CDR1 MGHRA and CDR2 YSYEKL. CDR3 coding DNA: TGCGCCAGCAGCCAAAACAGGGGTCCTATCAATCAGCCCCAGCATTTT. Translation: CASSQNRGPINQPQHF.